What follows are 30 T cell receptor beta chains derived from one specimen sequenced in a study of cytomegalovirus exposure and HLA in healthy donors. With 60 Vbeta and 13 Jbeta primers, the PCR was carried out. TCRdb keeps only in-frame clones here, not all; method: immunoSEQ multiplex PCR. This table holds approximately 220,000 clones, approximately 80% found once. Material: PBMCs. Every receptor here comes from a boy younger than 10 in good health and CMV-seronegative.

The table lists this clone with a count of one. The chain is built from TRBV5-1 and TRBJ1-1; 8 bases are shared with TRBD1. V was clipped by 3 bases and J by 5 bases; unmatched bases: 6. Germline V gene lookup returns CDR1 SGHRS and CDR2 YFSETQ. The CDR3 totals 14 residues. The DNA of the CDR3 is TGCGCCAGCAGCTCCGGACAGGGTGAGACTGAAGCTTTCTTT. This codes for CASSSGQGETEAFF.

In its sample, this clone was seen once. The genes are TRBV19 and TRBJ1-1, with D possibly being TRBD1 (5 bases). From germline, CDR1 is LNHDA and CDR2 SQIVND (reference sequence). The CDR3 contains 14 residues. The V gene lost 5 bases and the J gene lost 1 base, with 11 bases spanning the gap. The CDR3: CASSLGRGNTEAFF. DNA of the CDR3: TGTGCCAGTAGTCTAGGTAGGGGGAACACTGAAGCTTTCTTT.

V gene TRBV27 combines with J gene TRBJ2-7; TRBD1 matches at 8 bases. The CDR3 consists of 14 residues. Germline loops: CDR1 MNHEY, CDR2 SMNVEV (reference sequence). With 1 base clipped from V and 5 bases from J, the junction kept 4 bases outside the gene matches. CDR3 sequence reads: CASSLWQGANEQYF. For the CDR3, the DNA is TGTGCCAGCAGTTTATGGCAGGGGGCGAACGAGCAGTACTTC.

CDR3 sequence reads: CASSEAQGLGEQYF. The CDR3 DNA is TGTGCCAGCAGTGAAGCGCAGGGGTTGGGCGAGCAGTACTTC. The rearrangement joins TRBV6-1 to TRBJ2-7; TRBD1 might be the D (6 bases). The ends were cut back, 0 bases at V and 6 bases at J, with 12 bases in the middle. CDR1 and CDR2 from the germline V gene are MNHNS and SASEGT. CDR3 length equals 14 residues.

The chain employs TRBV18 and TRBJ1-5; D possibly corresponds to TRBD1 (6 bases). The CDR3 covers 14 residues. Trimming left V 3 bases short and J 6 bases short, with 12 bases between. Germline values: CDR1 KGHSH, CDR2 LQKENI. CDR3 protein: CASSPGGRSQPQHF. The DNA of the CDR3 is TGTGCCAGCTCACCGGGGGGGCGAAGTCAGCCCCAGCATTTT.

About this clone: Other nucleotide sequences from this sample produce the same CDR3. This rearrangement joins TRBV27 to TRBJ2-7; 9 nucleotides line up with TRBD2. CDR1 and CDR2 from the germline V gene are MNHEY and SMNVEV (reference sequence). V lost 3 bases, J lost 4 bases, and 1 base stayed unmatched. CDR3 size: 13 residues. The DNA of the CDR3 is TGTGCCAGCAGTTTGGGACTAGCTTACGAGCAGTACTTC. Its protein is CASSLGLAYEQYF.

The chain combines TRBV30 with TRBJ2-1; the match to TRBD2 covers 8 bases. The V and J ends lost 3 bases and 6 bases, in that order; junction bases with no gene match: 4. The CDR3 length is 13 residues. The germline V gene encodes CDR1 GTSNPN and CDR2 SVGIG (reference sequence). CDR3 in amino acids: CAWRRRGGNEQFF. For the CDR3, the DNA is TGTGCCTGGAGAAGACGGGGGGGCAATGAGCAGTTCTTC.

The genes are TRBV6-5 and TRBJ2-7, with D unclear. Trimming left V 4 bases short and J 6 bases short, with 10 bases between. CDR3 length equals 12 residues. The germline gives CDR1 MNHEY, CDR2 SVGAGI. CDR3 sequence reads: CASSFLNGEQYF. The CDR3 DNA reads TGTGCCAGCAGTTTCCTGAACGGCGAGCAGTACTTC.

The count of this clone is one. The V gene is TRBV6-5, the J gene TRBJ2-2; D ambiguous. V dropped 7 bases and J dropped 4 bases, with 10 bases sitting between them. CDR1 is MNHEY and CDR2 is SVGAGI in the germline V gene. This CDR3 spans 13 amino acids. CDR3 sequence (DNA): TGTGCCAGCACAGGAAGCCTCACCGGGGAGCTGTTTTTT. It encodes CASTGSLTGELFF.

The genes are TRBV13 and TRBJ2-3; 8 bases align to TRBD2. Germline trimming cut 5 bases from V and 3 bases from J; bases unmatched to any gene: 10. CDR1 and CDR2 (germline): PRHDT, FYEKMQ (reference sequence). The CDR3 length is 16 residues. The DNA for the CDR3 is TGTGCCAGCAGCCCGCCATACGGGGGGGAGACAGATACGCAGTATTTT. Translation gives CASSPPYGGETDTQYF.

The V call is TRBV19, the J call TRBJ2-7, with TRBD1 matching 9 bases. The length of the CDR3 is 14 residues. CDR1 and CDR2 (germline): LNHDA, SQIVND (reference sequence). After removal of 5 bases from V and 0 bases from J, the junction contained 2 bases not matched to a gene. CDR3 region: CASSLTGGSYEQYF. In DNA, the CDR3 is TGTGCCAGTAGTCTGACAGGGGGCTCCTACGAGCAGTACTTC.

This clone was counted between two and nine times. The chain employs TRBV7-9 and TRBJ1-1; TRBD1 aligns across 7 bases. Trimming cost V 4 bases and J 7 bases; bases outside gene matches: 3. CDR3 size: 12 residues. Germline CDR1 and CDR2: SEHNR and FQNEAQ (reference sequence). CDR3 loop: CASSWGTDEAFF. The CDR3 DNA reads as TGTGCCAGCAGCTGGGGGACAGATGAAGCTTTCTTT.

The chain combines TRBV7-9 with TRBJ1-1; weak D call: TRBD1 (6 bases). The ends were cut back, 3 bases at V and 1 base at J, with 18 bases in the middle. The CDR3 spans 17 residues. Per the germline V gene, CDR1 is SEHNR and CDR2 is FQNEAQ (reference sequence). The CDR3 loop is CASSFPTLGAPNTEAFF. CDR3 in DNA: TGTGCCAGCAGCTTCCCGACTTTGGGGGCCCCGAACACTGAAGCTTTCTTT.

The chain is built from TRBV5-6 and TRBJ2-5; 8 bases fit TRBD1. The J call is in doubt because the DNA end fits TRBJ2-7 better. The CDR3 contains 15 residues. The germline CDR1 and CDR2 sequences are SGHDT and YYEEEE. This CDR3 is CASSLAQGQAYEQYF. The CDR3 coding sequence is TGTGCCAGCAGCTTGGCCCAGGGACAGGCCTACGAGCAGTACTTC.

This rearrangement joins TRBV6-6 to TRBJ2-2; TRBD2 aligns across 9 bases. Looked up from germline, CDR1 is MNHNY and CDR2 is SVGAGI (reference sequence). V gave up 6 bases and J gave up 7 bases; unmatched junction bases: 9. The CDR3 runs 15 residues. DNA for the CDR3: TGTGCCAGCAGGCTACCAGGGACTAGCCACGGGGAGCTGTTTTTT. It encodes CASRLPGTSHGELFF.

This clone was seen just once. The chain recombines TRBV23-1 with TRBJ2-7, with TRBD1 matching over 10 bases. TRBV23-1 is an ORF for which the function is uncertain. The CDR3 runs to 18 residues. The trim removed 0 bases at V and 5 bases at J, leaving 13 bases unmatched. In DNA, the CDR3 is TGCGCCAGCAGTCAATCCCCCCTTCCGGGACAGGGGATCCACGAGCAGTACTTC. Translation gives CASSQSPLPGQGIHEQYF.

V usage is TRBV9 and J usage is TRBJ2-3; TRBD2 matches 9 bases. Germline CDR1 SGDLS, CDR2 YYNGEE. V shed 3 bases, J shed 5 bases, and the junction held 13 bases outside the gene matches. The CDR3 runs 17 residues. CDR3 protein: CASSGTSASMGGDTQYF. CDR3 bases: TGTGCCAGCAGCGGGACTAGCGCCTCTATGGGGGGAGATACGCAGTATTTT.

The rearrangement joins TRBV5-6 to TRBJ1-1, with a weak D call TRBD1 (6 bases). Trimming stripped 0 bases from V and 1 base from J, with 10 bases between. Germline CDR1 and CDR2: SGHDT and YYEEEE. CDR3 length: 15 amino acids. The CDR3 protein is CASSLAVQGNTEAFF. The CDR3 DNA sequence: TGTGCCAGCAGCTTGGCGGTACAGGGGAACACTGAAGCTTTCTTT.

CDR3 region: CASSPTRDSSSYEQYF. CDR3 coding DNA: TGTGCCAGCAGCCCGACCCGGGACAGTAGCTCCTACGAGCAGTACTTC. This chain connects TRBV11-2 to TRBJ2-7, with TRBD1 matching 7 bases. V shed 5 bases, J shed 0 bases, and the junction held 10 bases outside the gene matches. Germline lookup yields CDR1 SGHAT and CDR2 FQNNGV. The CDR3 extends over 16 amino acids.

The V call is TRBV7-9, the J call TRBJ1-2, with TRBD1 as a possible D gene (6 bases). Trimming took off 6 bases at V and 1 base at J, with 15 bases between the two ends. This CDR3 spans 15 amino acids. Germline CDR1 SEHNR, CDR2 FQNEAQ (reference sequence). DNA of the CDR3: TGTGCCAGCAGAGCCGGACAGAATATTAACTATGGCTACACCTTC. It translates to CASRAGQNINYGYTF.

This clone is a singleton in its sample. The chain uses TRBV27 and TRBJ1-1; D uncertain. The CDR3 extends over 13 amino acids. CDR1 and CDR2 from the germline V gene are MNHEY and SMNVEV (reference sequence). The V and J ends lost 3 bases and 10 bases respectively, with 15 bases between them. Here the CDR3 reads CASSFWESGAAFF. DNA for the CDR3: TGTGCCAGCAGTTTTTGGGAGTCCGGTGCAGCTTTCTTT.

Regarding this clone: Compared with germline, one end of the junction differs, possibly owing to a read error. The rearrangement joins TRBV4-1 to TRBJ1-6; D remains ambiguous. In germline, CDR1 is MGHRA, CDR2 YSYEKL. The CDR3 has 15 amino acids. CDR3 sequence reads: CASRQGRAEPSPLHF. DNA for the CDR3: TGCGCCAGCAGACAAGGGCGGGCTGAGCCTTCACCCCTCCACTTT.

This chain joins TRBV5-5 and TRBJ1-1; a possible D gene is TRBD1 (6 bases). The germline V gene has CDR1 SGHKS and CDR2 YYEKEE (reference sequence). CDR3 length equals 13 residues. The germline V and J ends were trimmed by 1 base and 4 bases, with 8 bases remaining between them. The CDR3 loop reads CASSLTGTTEAFF. In DNA form, the CDR3 reads TGTGCCAGCAGCTTGACAGGGACCACTGAAGCTTTCTTT.

The chain is built from TRBV7-9 and TRBJ2-3; 7 positions match TRBD1. The CDR3 consists of 18 residues. Germline lookup yields CDR1 SEHNR and CDR2 FQNEAQ (reference sequence). V was clipped by 3 bases and J by 0 bases; unmatched bases: 12. The CDR3, as DNA: TGTGCCAGCAGCTTGTCTACAGGGGCCGGCTCGAGCACAGATACGCAGTATTTT. It yields the protein CASSLSTGAGSSTDTQYF. Full variable domain (outside the CDR3, taken from reference TRBV7-9 and TRBJ2-3): DTGVSQNPRHKITKRGQNVTFRCDPISEHNRLYWYRQTLGQGPEFLTYFQNEAQLEKSRLLSDRFSAERPKGSFSTLEIQRTEQGDSAMYLCASSLSTGAGSSTDTQYFGPGTRLTVL.

This chain uses TRBV29-1 with TRBJ2-1; 7 nucleotides match TRBD2. After removal of 6 bases from V and 7 bases from J, the junction contained 15 bases not matched to a gene. This CDR3 has 15 residues. Germline V gives CDR1 SQVTM, CDR2 ANQGSEA. CDR3 DNA sequence: TGCAGCGTCCCCGGGGGGAGTGGGATATGGAATGAGCAGTTCTTC. Translating it yields CSVPGGSGIWNEQFF.

Details on this clone: In the same sample, other DNA sequences code for this CDR3. This chain uses TRBV9 with TRBJ2-3; 8 bases are shared with TRBD1. The V gene's germline CDR1 is SGDLS and CDR2 YYNGEE. The junction had 2 bases not matched to a gene; V was cut back by 2 bases and J by 0 bases. CDR3 length: 15 amino acids. CDR3 sequence reads: CASSVRGRSTDTQYF. CDR3 DNA: TGTGCCAGCAGCGTCAGGGGGCGGAGCACAGATACGCAGTATTTT.

The chain couples TRBV29-1 to TRBJ1-2; TRBD1 matches at 10 bases. The CDR3 extends over 16 amino acids. Germline V gives CDR1 SQVTM, CDR2 ANQGSEA. The V and J ends lost 5 bases and 7 bases, in that order; junction bases with no gene match: 16. The CDR3 sequence is CSVSSTGGAGGGGYTF. The CDR3 DNA reads TGCAGCGTTTCATCGACAGGGGGCGCTGGTGGAGGTGGCTACACCTTC. The whole variable domain, remainder taken from reference TRBV29-1 and TRBJ1-2, is SAVISQKPSRDICQRGTSLTIQCQVDSQVTMMFWYRQQPGQSLTLIATANQGSEATYESGFVIDKFPISRPNLTFSTLTVSNMSPEDSSIYLCSVSSTGGAGGGGYTFGSGTRLTVV.

The chain recombines TRBV5-5 with TRBJ2-1; D is ambiguous. V lost 2 bases, J lost 0 bases, and 9 bases lay in between. This CDR3 has 15 residues. Germline V CDR1 and CDR2: SGHKS, YYEKEE (reference sequence). The CDR3 is CASSFLLTSYNEQFF. The CDR3 bases are TGTGCCAGCAGCTTCTTACTAACCTCCTACAATGAGCAGTTCTTC.

The chain recombines TRBV4-2 with TRBJ2-7, with 7 bases lining up with TRBD1. In germline, CDR1 is LGHNA, CDR2 YNFKEQ. The CDR3 runs to 13 residues. The J segment lost 6 bases and the V segment lost 1 base, leaving 3 bases of the junction unmatched. The CDR3 is CASSQGQGVEQYF. DNA of the CDR3: TGTGCCAGCAGCCAAGGGCAGGGGGTCGAGCAGTACTTC.

This chain links TRBV25-1 with TRBJ2-1, with D possibly TRBD2 on 6 matching bases. Trimming cost V 3 bases and J 8 bases, with 11 bases left between them. Germline loops: CDR1 MGHDK, CDR2 SYGVNS. The CDR3 consists of 13 residues. The CDR3 coding sequence is TGTGCCAGCAGTGAGGGAGGCAGGGATGAGCAGTTCTTC. Its translation is CASSEGGRDEQFF.